One T cell receptor beta chain is described in this entry. Clones were read by immunoSEQ multiplex PCR, and TCRdb kept only the in-frame ones, dropping some. The sample shows 150,000 to 200,000 clones, approximately 91% of them seen only once. This sample is drawn from a study of blood T cell repertoires in COVID-19. Germline V gene sequence: CDR1 MNHEY, CDR2 SVGAGI. CDR3 length equals 13 residues. V lost 4 bases, J lost 7 bases, and 11 bases lay in between. The TCR sequence derives from a man in his 70s with active or convalescent COVID-19. The chain uses TRBV6-5 and TRBJ2-1; D may be TRBD2 (5 bases). Sequenced: peripheral blood. The CDR3 loop reads CASSLTGINEQFF. CDR3 coding DNA: TGTGCCAGCAGTTTGACCGGGATAAATGAGCAGTTCTTC.